This TCR beta chain came from a study of shared T cell receptors in the human thymus. TCRdb keeps only in-frame clones here, not all; method: immunoSEQ multiplex PCR. The data hold hundreds of thousands of clones, with around 82% observed a single time. The length of the CDR3 is 13 residues. Germline V CDR1 and CDR2: LNHNV, YYDKDF (reference sequence). V lost 1 base and J 7 bases, leaving 8 bases between the germline ends. Another study also made use of these data, one on human thymus T cells. As that report states: Healthy Finnish infants undergoing corrective surgery for congenital heart defects provided the donor material. Thymic samples were excised during corrective heart operations. Gene usage for V and J segments appeared biased in thymic and blood repertoires.

The material sequenced was thymocytes. The origin of this receptor is a boy younger than two with a congenital heart defect. The rearrangement uses TRBV15 and TRBJ1-5, with a possible D match to TRBD1 (5 bases). The CDR3 here is CATSRVTGQPQHF. CDR3 nucleotides: TGTGCCACCAGCAGAGTTACAGGCCAGCCCCAGCATTTT.